The rows below give T cell receptor beta chains drawn from one sample of a study of neurological immune-mediated disorders. TCRdb fed the 5' RACE reads into MiXCR, producing one record per CDR3 protein. The repertoire holds tens of thousands of distinct CDR3 sequences, with nearly 6% as singletons. Source material: PBMCs. Source of these receptors: a woman aged 60-70 years with multiple sclerosis. Both conserved end residues are part of each CDR3. A D gene is named only where the DNA matches it firmly. For some rows the clone size is stated as once, few or many, or as a class when expanded; others skip it.

d_gene	v_gene	abundance	j_gene	len	CDR3nt	CDR3aa
TRBD2	TRBV2	many	TRBJ2-2	16	TGTGCCAGCAGTGAGGAGCCGCGGGGGGTGCGCGGGGAGCTGTTTTTT	CASSEEPRGVRGELFF
TRBD2	TRBV5-1	many	TRBJ2-2	15	TGCGCCAGCAGCGATCTAGCGGGGGCGGCCGGGGAGCTGTTTTTT	CASSDLAGAAGELFF
TRBD1	TRBV20-1	once	TRBJ2-7	14	TGCAGTGCTAGAGAGAACAGGGGAGTGGTCGAGAAGTACTTC	CSARENRGVVEKYF
-	TRBV7-2	many	TRBJ2-2	15	TGTGCCAGCAGCTTAAGGCCGGGGTATGGGTGGGAGCTGTTTTTT	CASSLRPGYGWELFF
-	TRBV5-1	-	TRBJ1-2	14	TGCGCCAGCGGTTACAGGGATTCTAACTATGGCTACACCTTC	CASGYRDSNYGYTF
-	TRBV5-1	many	TRBJ1-1	14	TGCGCCAGCAGCTACGAGGGAACACCTACCGTCCCTTTCTTT	CASSYEGTPTVPFF
-	TRBV29-1	-	TRBJ2-7	14	TGCAGCGCCTTGTCCTCCGTCTATCCCTACGAGCAGTACTTC	CSALSSVYPYEQYF
-	TRBV5-1	many	TRBJ2-5	13	TGCGCCAGCAGCTTGGGGGGTGGAGAGACCCAGTACTTC	CASSLGGGETQYF
-	TRBV20-1	many	TRBJ1-5	15	TGCAGTGCTAGAGTTGCCGCATTGGGCAATCAGCCCCAGCATTTT	CSARVAALGNQPQHF
TRBD2	TRBV5-1	medium-sized	TRBJ2-1	16	TGCGCCAGCAGCGTGACTAGCGGGGGGGCCGGCGGTGAGCAGTTCTTC	CASSVTSGGAGGEQFF
-	TRBV3-1	many	TRBJ1-2	12	TGTGCCAGCAGCCAAGCGGCCCATGGCTACACCTTC	CASSQAAHGYTF
-	TRBV5-1	many	TRBJ1-1	15	TGCGCCAGCAGTGATAACAGGGCGGGGAACACTGAAGCTTTCTTT	CASSDNRAGNTEAFF
-	TRBV27	many	TRBJ2-6	16	TGTGCCAGCAGTTTACAGGGGGGCTCTGGGGCCAACGTCCTGACTTTC	CASSLQGGSGANVLTF
-	TRBV7-2	many	TRBJ1-2	13	TGTGCCAGCAGCTTAGTACAGCACTATGGCTACACCTTC	CASSLVQHYGYTF
-	TRBV11-2	many	TRBJ1-1	15	TGTGCCAGCAGCCCTGGTCTAGGGGTTGGCACTGAAGCTTTCTTT	CASSPGLGVGTEAFF
-	TRBV11-2	many	TRBJ2-7	13	TGTGCCAGCAGCCCCGGGTCTGGGTTCGAGCAGTACTTC	CASSPGSGFEQYF
TRBD2	TRBV11-3	-	TRBJ2-1	15	TGTGCCAGCAGCCGTTTAGCGGGGGGGTACAATGAGCAGTTCTTC	CASSRLAGGYNEQFF
TRBD2	TRBV9	many	TRBJ2-5	14	TGTGCCAGCAGCGGGACTAGCGGGGGAGAGACCCAGTACTTC	CASSGTSGGETQYF
-	TRBV27	many	TRBJ2-7	13	TGTGCCAGCAGTCGAGGGGGTTCCTACGAGCAGTACTTC	CASSRGGSYEQYF
TRBD2	TRBV6-6	few	TRBJ2-5	15	TGTGCCAGCAGTTACGGGGGTAGCGGGGGCGAGACCCAGTACTTC	CASSYGGSGGETQYF
-	TRBV5-1	-	TRBJ2-7	15	TGCGCCAGCAGAGACGGATCCCTAAGGATGGTGGAGCAGTACTTC	CASRDGSLRMVEQYF
TRBD1	TRBV2	many	TRBJ2-2	14	TGTGCCAGTACCGGGACAGTGCGCACCGGGGAGCTGTTTTTT	CASTGTVRTGELFF
TRBD2	TRBV20-1	many	TRBJ2-2	19	TGCAGTGCTAGAGCCTCACTAGCGGGGGGACCGACCAACACCGGGGAGCTGTTTTTT	CSARASLAGGPTNTGELFF
-	TRBV6-1	many	TRBJ1-5	14	TGTGCCAGCAGTGTGGGAACACCAATCTCGCCCCAGCATTTT	CASSVGTPISPQHF
TRBD1	TRBV7-9	many	TRBJ1-2	12	TGTGCCAGCAGCTTCGACAGGGGGGGCTACACCTTC	CASSFDRGGYTF
-	TRBV6-5	many	TRBJ1-3	16	TGTGCCAGCAGTTTCTTACAGGGATCAGGTGGAAACACCATATATTTT	CASSFLQGSGGNTIYF
-	TRBV20-1	many	TRBJ1-3	14	TGCAGTGCTGGTGACAGTGCCTCTGGAAACACCATATATTTT	CSAGDSASGNTIYF
TRBD1	TRBV10-3	-	TRBJ1-1	15	TGTGCCATCAGCTTACAGGGGGCGGAGAACACTGAAGCTTTCTTT	CAISLQGAENTEAFF
-	TRBV27	-	TRBJ2-7	13	TGTGCCAGCAGTTCCTCCTTGGGAAACGAGCAGTACTTC	CASSSSLGNEQYF
TRBD1	TRBV6-5	many	TRBJ1-2	17	TGTGCCAGCAGTTACTCGTGGACAGGGGAGAACAACTATGGCTACACCTTC	CASSYSWTGENNYGYTF
-	TRBV20-1	many	TRBJ2-1	14	TGCAGTGCTAGTTGGGTGGGCTTTTCCAATGAGCAGTTCTTC	CSASWVGFSNEQFF
-	TRBV7-9	many	TRBJ1-1	12	TGTGCCAGCAGCTTAGTGGGCTCTGGAGCTTTCTTT	CASSLVGSGAFF
TRBD2	TRBV11-3	few	TRBJ2-2	16	TGTGCCAGCAGCTTCGCGGGGGGACGAAGTCCCGGGGAGCTGTTTTTT	CASSFAGGRSPGELFF
-	TRBV7-8	many	TRBJ2-1	14	TGTGCCAGCAGCTCACCCCTGATAGACAATGAGCAGTTCTTC	CASSSPLIDNEQFF
-	TRBV28	many	TRBJ2-7	12	TGTGCCAGCAGTTTATCCCTACGAGGGCAGTACTTC	CASSLSLRGQYF
TRBD1	TRBV5-1	many	TRBJ2-7	16	TGCGCCAGCAGTTATCAGGGGGAATCCTCTTTCTACGAGCAGTACTTC	CASSYQGESSFYEQYF
TRBD2	TRBV12-3/TRBV12-4	few	TRBJ2-4	16	TGTGCCAGCAGCCCTATCGGGGGGATGGCCAAAAACATTCAGTACTTC	CASSPIGGMAKNIQYF
TRBD2	TRBV20-1	many	TRBJ2-7	15	TGCAGTGCTAGTTCTACACTAGCGGGAAGAAACGAGCAGTACTTC	CSASSTLAGRNEQYF
-	TRBV18	many	TRBJ1-2	13	TGTGCCAGCTCACCGGACAGCTCCTATGGCTACACCTTC	CASSPDSSYGYTF
-	TRBV6-5	many	TRBJ2-2	15	TGTGCCAGCAGTTACAAGGGGGGGGCCCCCGGGGAGCTGTTTTTT	CASSYKGGAPGELFF
-	TRBV10-1	many	TRBJ2-4	15	TGCGCCAGCAGTGAGTCTCGGGGGGCCAAAAACATTCAGTACTTC	CASSESRGAKNIQYF
-	TRBV12-3/TRBV12-4	many	TRBJ2-6	13	TGTGCCAGCAGTTTGACGGGGGCCAACGTCCTGACTTTC	CASSLTGANVLTF